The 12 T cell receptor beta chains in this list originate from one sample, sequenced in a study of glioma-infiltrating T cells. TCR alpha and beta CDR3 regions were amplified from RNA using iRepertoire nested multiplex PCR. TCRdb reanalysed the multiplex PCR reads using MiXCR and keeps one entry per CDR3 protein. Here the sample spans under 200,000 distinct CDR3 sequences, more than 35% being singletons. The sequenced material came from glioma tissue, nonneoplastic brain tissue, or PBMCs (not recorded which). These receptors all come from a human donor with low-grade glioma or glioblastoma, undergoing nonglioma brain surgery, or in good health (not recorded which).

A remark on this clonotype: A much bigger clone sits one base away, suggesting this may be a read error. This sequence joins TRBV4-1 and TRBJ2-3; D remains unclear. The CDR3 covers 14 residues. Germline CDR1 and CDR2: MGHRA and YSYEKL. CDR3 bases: TGCGCCAGCAGCCACCTACCCGGCACAGATACGGAGTATTTT. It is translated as CASSHLPGTDTEYF.

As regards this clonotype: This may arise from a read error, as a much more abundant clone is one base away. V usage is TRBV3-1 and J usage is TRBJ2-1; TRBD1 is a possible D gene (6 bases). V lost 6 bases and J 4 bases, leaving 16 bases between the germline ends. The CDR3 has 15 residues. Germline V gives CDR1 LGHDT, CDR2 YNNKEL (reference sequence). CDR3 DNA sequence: TGTGCCAGCAGATCTAGACAGGCTATTTACAATGAGCAGTTCTTC. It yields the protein CASRSRQAIYNEQFF.

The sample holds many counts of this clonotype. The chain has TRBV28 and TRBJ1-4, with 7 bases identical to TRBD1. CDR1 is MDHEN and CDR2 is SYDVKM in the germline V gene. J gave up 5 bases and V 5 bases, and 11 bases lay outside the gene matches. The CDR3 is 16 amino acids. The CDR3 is CASSPRDRFWNEKLFF. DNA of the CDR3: TGTGCCAGCAGTCCCCGGGACAGATTTTGGAATGAAAAACTGTTTTTT.

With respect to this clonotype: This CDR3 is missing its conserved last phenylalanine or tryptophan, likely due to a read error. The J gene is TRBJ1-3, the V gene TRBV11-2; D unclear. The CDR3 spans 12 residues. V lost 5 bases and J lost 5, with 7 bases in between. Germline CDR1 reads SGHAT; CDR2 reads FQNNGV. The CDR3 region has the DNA TGTGCCAGCAGCCAGCCGCGAAACACCATATATCTT. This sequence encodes CASSQPRNTIYL.

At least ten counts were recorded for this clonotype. The CDR3 DNA reads as TGTGCCACCAGTGATCCGCGGGCCTACGAGCAGTACTTC. It is translated as CATSDPRAYEQYF. This chain links TRBV24-1 with TRBJ2-7, with D possibly TRBD2 on 5 matching bases. V was shortened by 3 bases and J by 2 bases, with 7 bases between the two germline ends. Germline V gene data show CDR1 as KGHDR and CDR2 as SFDVKD. The CDR3 consists of 13 residues.

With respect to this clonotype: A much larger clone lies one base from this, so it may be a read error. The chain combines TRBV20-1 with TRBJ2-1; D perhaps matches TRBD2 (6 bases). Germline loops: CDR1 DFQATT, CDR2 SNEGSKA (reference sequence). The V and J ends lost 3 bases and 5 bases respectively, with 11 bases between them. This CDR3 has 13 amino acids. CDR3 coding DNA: TGCAGTGCTAGCTTGACTAGGAACAATGAGCAGTTCTTC. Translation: CSASLTRNNEQFF.

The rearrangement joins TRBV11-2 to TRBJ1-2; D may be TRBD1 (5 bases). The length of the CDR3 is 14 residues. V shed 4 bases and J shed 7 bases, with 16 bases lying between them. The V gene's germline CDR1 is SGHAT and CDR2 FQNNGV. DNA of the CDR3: TGTGCCAGCAGCTCTCCACGTCGGGGGGTTGGCTACACCTTC. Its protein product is CASSSPRRGVGYTF.

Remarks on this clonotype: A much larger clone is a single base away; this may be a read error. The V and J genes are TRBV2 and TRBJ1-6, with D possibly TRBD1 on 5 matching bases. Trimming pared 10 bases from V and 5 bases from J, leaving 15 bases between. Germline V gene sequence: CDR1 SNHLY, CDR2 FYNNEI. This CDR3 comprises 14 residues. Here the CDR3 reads CAISWGGNNSPLHF. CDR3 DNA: TGTGCCATCAGCTGGGGCGGAAATAATTCACCCCTCCACTTT.

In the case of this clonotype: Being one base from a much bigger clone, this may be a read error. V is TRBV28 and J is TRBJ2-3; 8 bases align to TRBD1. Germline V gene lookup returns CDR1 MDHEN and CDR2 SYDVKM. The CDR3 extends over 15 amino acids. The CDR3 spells CAISFPGGTTDTQYF. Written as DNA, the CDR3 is TGTGCCATCAGTTTCCCAGGGGGCACGACAGATACGCAGTATTTT.

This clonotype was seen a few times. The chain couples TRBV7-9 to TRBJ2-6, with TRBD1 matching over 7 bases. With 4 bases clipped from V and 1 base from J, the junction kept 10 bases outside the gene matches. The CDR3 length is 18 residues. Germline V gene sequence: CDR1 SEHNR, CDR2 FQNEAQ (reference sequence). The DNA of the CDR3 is TGTGCCAGCAGCTCGACCGGGACAGCGAATTCTGGGGCCAACGTCCTGACTTTC. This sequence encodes CASSSTGTANSGANVLTF.

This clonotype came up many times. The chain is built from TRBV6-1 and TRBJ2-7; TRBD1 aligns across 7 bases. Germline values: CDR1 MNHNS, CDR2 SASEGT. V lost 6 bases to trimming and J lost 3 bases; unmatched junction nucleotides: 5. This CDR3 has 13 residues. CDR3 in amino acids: CASRQTGSYEQYF. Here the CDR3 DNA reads TGTGCCAGCAGACAGACAGGGAGCTACGAGCAGTACTTC.

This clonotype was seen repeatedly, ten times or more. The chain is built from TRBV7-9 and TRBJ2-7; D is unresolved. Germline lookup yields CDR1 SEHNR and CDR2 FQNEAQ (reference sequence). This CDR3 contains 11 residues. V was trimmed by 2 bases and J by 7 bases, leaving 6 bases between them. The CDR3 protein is CASSLPGEQYF. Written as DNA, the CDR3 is TGTGCCAGCAGCTTACCCGGGGAGCAGTACTTC.